The TCR beta chain described here comes from a study of T cells in Graves' hyperthyroidism and ophthalmopathy. Amplification targeted TCR beta CDR3 regions from RNA transcripts. The HTBI primer set served for first-round RT-PCR of the TCR CDR3. One entry per CDR3 protein results from TCRdb running MiXCR on the multiplex PCR reads. The data hold roughly 800,000 distinct CDR3 sequences, with over 35% observed a single time. V lost 6 bases and J lost 11; bases outside the gene matches: 5. Germline V CDR1 and CDR2: SGHTA, FQGNSA. The CDR3 sequence is 12 residues long. Source material for PBMCs was about 11 ml fresh peripheral blood.

The source is a man younger than 35 with Graves' hyperthyroidism. Sequencing used blood. V is TRBV7-2 and J is TRBJ1-4, with 8 bases matching TRBD1. CDR3 coding DNA: TGTGCCAGCAGACTGACAGGGGAGAAACTGTTTTTT. Its protein product is CASRLTGEKLFF.